Each of the 18 T cell receptor beta chains below was sequenced from the same sample in a study of blood T cell repertoires in COVID-19. TCRdb's copy holds only in-frame clones and misses some; the assay was immunoSEQ multiplex PCR. The sample holds fewer than 200,000 clones; 85% are singletons and the top ten take 2.5% to 4%. The source material was peripheral blood. The receptors originated from a human donor with acute or convalescent COVID-19. The donor label of this sample is uncertain.

The rearrangement uses TRBV18 and TRBJ1-5; D is possibly TRBD1 (5 bases). The germline gives CDR1 KGHSH, CDR2 LQKENI. Deletions cut 6 bases from V and 2 bases from J, with 14 bases between. The CDR3 covers 15 residues. In DNA, the CDR3 is TGTGCCAGCTCCCAGTCTCAGGGTGGCAATCAGCCCCAGCATTTT. Amino acids: CASSQSQGGNQPQHF. Supplemented by reference TRBV18 and TRBJ1-5, the full variable domain reads NAGVMQNPRHLVRRRGQEARLRCSPMKGHSHVYWYRQLPEEGLKFMVYLQKENIIDESGMPKERFSAEFPKEGPSILRIQQVVRGDSAAYFCASSQSQGGNQPQHFGDGTRLSIL.

The V and J genes are TRBV27 and TRBJ2-7, with a weak D call TRBD2 (6 bases). The CDR3 totals 15 residues. V was pared by 6 bases and J by 2 bases, with 17 bases between. Per the germline V gene, CDR1 is MNHEY and CDR2 is SMNVEV (reference sequence). CDR3 coding DNA: TGTGCCAGCAGCCTTGCGGGTAGCGGTACCTACGAGCAGTACTTC. Translation: CASSLAGSGTYEQYF.

The chain joins TRBV19 to TRBJ2-1; 12 bases align to TRBD2. The CDR3 has 17 amino acids. The J segment lost 0 bases and the V segment lost 5 bases, leaving 5 bases of the junction unmatched. The germline CDR1 and CDR2 sequences are LNHDA and SQIVND (reference sequence). DNA of the CDR3: TGTGCCAGTAGTCTAGCGGGGGGGCGGAGCTCCTACAATGAGCAGTTCTTC. It yields the protein CASSLAGGRSSYNEQFF.

The table lists this clone with a count of one. The chain links TRBV19 to TRBJ1-2; no reliable D call. V was trimmed by 7 bases and J by 7 bases, leaving 19 bases between them. The CDR3 length is 14 residues. Looked up from germline, CDR1 is LNHDA and CDR2 is SQIVND (reference sequence). CDR3 in DNA: TGTGCCAGTAATTACGACCGGGGAGTGGCTGGCTACACCTTC. This codes for CASNYDRGVAGYTF.

The rearrangement uses TRBV7-2 and TRBJ1-1, with 7 bases lining up with TRBD1. Germline V gives CDR1 SGHTA, CDR2 FQGNSA. Trimming took 5 bases from V and 5 from J; bases not matched to a gene: 8. The CDR3 is made up of 14 amino acids. DNA for the CDR3: TGTGCCAGCAGCCTTGGACAGGAAACGACTGAAGCTTTCTTT. Translation gives CASSLGQETTEAFF.

The chain combines TRBV19 with TRBJ2-2; 8 nucleotides line up with TRBD2. CDR1 is LNHDA and CDR2 is SQIVND in the germline V gene (reference sequence). Trimming cost V 3 bases and J 4 bases; bases outside gene matches: 10. The CDR3 spans 17 residues. This CDR3 is CASSMIGGAVGTGELFF. The CDR3 bases are TGTGCCAGTAGTATGATCGGGGGGGCAGTTGGCACCGGGGAGCTGTTTTTT.

This rearrangement joins TRBV10-1 to TRBJ1-5; the D gene is possibly TRBD1 (5 bases). The V gene lost 6 bases and the J gene lost 5 bases, with 11 bases spanning the gap. Germline lookup yields CDR1 WNHNN and CDR2 SYGVQD (reference sequence). CDR3 size: 13 residues. CDR3 sequence: CASSLGGDQPQHF. CDR3 sequence (DNA): TGCGCCAGCAGCCTTGGAGGGGATCAGCCCCAGCATTTT.

This clone came up once. The V call is TRBV27, the J call TRBJ1-2, with 9 bases fitting TRBD1. Germline V CDR1 and CDR2: MNHEY, SMNVEV (reference sequence). Losses at the gene ends were 4 bases for V and 4 bases for J; bases not matched to a gene: 10. This CDR3 contains 16 residues. CDR3 loop: CASSSRDRAGGYGYTF. CDR3 DNA: TGTGCCAGCAGTTCGCGGGACAGGGCCGGGGGCTATGGCTACACCTTC.

The count of this clone is one. The chain joins TRBV7-9 to TRBJ2-1; D is ambiguous. The V end was cut by 5 bases, the J end by 6 bases, with 17 bases between. This CDR3 contains 15 residues. Germline CDR1 and CDR2: SEHNR and FQNEAQ (reference sequence). The CDR3, as DNA: TGTGCCAGCAGCCCTGCGGCATTGTTAGGCAATGAGCAGTTCTTC. Amino acid sequence: CASSPAALLGNEQFF.

The genes are TRBV5-6 and TRBJ2-7; D call uncertain. Germline V CDR1 and CDR2: SGHDT, YYEEEE. The length of the CDR3 is 12 residues. V was shortened by 2 bases and J by 10 bases, with 13 bases between the two germline ends. The CDR3: CASSFTDGEQYF. CDR3 nucleotide sequence: TGTGCCAGCAGCTTTACAGACGGTGAACAGTACTTC.

The chain joins TRBV5-4 to TRBJ1-2, with D possibly matching TRBD1 (6 bases). The CDR3 totals 15 residues. Trimming took 5 bases from V and 1 from J, leaving 15 bases between them. Germline lookup yields CDR1 SGHNT and CDR2 YYREEE (reference sequence). CDR3 nucleotides: TGTGCCAGCAGTTCGACAGGAGATATTAACTATGGCTACACCTTC. This sequence encodes CASSSTGDINYGYTF.

V is TRBV4-1 and J is TRBJ1-1; D perhaps matches TRBD1 (5 bases). This CDR3 contains 15 residues. CDR1 is MGHRA and CDR2 is YSYEKL in the germline V gene. Trimming removed 0 bases at V and 5 bases at J, with 13 bases between. The CDR3 sequence is CASSQDPGGYTEAFF. For the CDR3, the DNA is TGCGCCAGCAGCCAAGATCCCGGGGGGTATACTGAAGCTTTCTTT.

This chain uses TRBV29-1 with TRBJ1-2; TRBD1 agrees at 8 bases. This CDR3 contains 11 residues. Looked up from germline, CDR1 is SQVTM and CDR2 is ANQGSEA. Trimming at V came to 5 bases and at J to 9 bases, leaving 5 bases not matched to a gene. The CDR3 DNA is TGCAGCGTTCTTCGACAGGGGAGCTACACCTTC. It translates to CSVLRQGSYTF.

This clone was detected once. The rearrangement joins TRBV5-4 to TRBJ1-6; TRBD1 aligns across 7 bases. The CDR3 contains 14 residues. CDR1 and CDR2 (germline): SGHNT, YYREEE (reference sequence). With 2 bases clipped from V and 5 bases from J, the junction kept 1 base outside the gene matches. The chain's CDR3 is CASSFDRDNSPLHF. Written as DNA, the CDR3 is TGTGCCAGCAGCTTCGACAGGGATAATTCACCCCTCCACTTT.

This chain connects TRBV19 to TRBJ1-5; D might be TRBD1 (6 bases). The V gene's germline CDR1 is LNHDA and CDR2 SQIVND (reference sequence). CDR3 length: 16 residues. V was shortened by 3 bases and J by 0 bases, with 12 bases between the two germline ends. The DNA of the CDR3 is TGTGCCAGTAGTATCACAGGGACCTATAGCAATCAGCCCCAGCATTTT. It is translated as CASSITGTYSNQPQHF.

This sequence joins TRBV9 and TRBJ1-6, with D possibly TRBD1 on 5 matching bases. Deletions cut 3 bases from V and 9 bases from J, with 19 bases between. The CDR3 has 16 amino acids. Germline assignment: CDR1 SGDLS and CDR2 YYNGEE. CDR3 sequence reads: CASSGLTGTPSSPLHF. The CDR3 DNA is TGTGCCAGCAGCGGACTGACCGGGACTCCTAGTTCACCCCTCCACTTT.

The count of this clone is one. V gene TRBV19 combines with J gene TRBJ2-5; TRBD1 matches 9 bases. Trimming at V came to 6 bases and at J to 4 bases, leaving 3 bases not matched to a gene. This CDR3 spans 13 amino acids. Germline lookup yields CDR1 LNHDA and CDR2 SQIVND (reference sequence). In nucleotides, the CDR3 is TGTGCCAGTAGAGGGACAGGGAGAGAGACCCAGTACTTC. It is translated as CASRGTGRETQYF.

This clone was observed a few times. J is TRBJ2-5 and V is TRBV5-1; 7 bases fit TRBD1. V shed 5 bases, J shed 5 bases, and the junction held 6 bases outside the gene matches. The CDR3 covers 13 residues. From germline, CDR1 is SGHRS and CDR2 YFSETQ. CDR3: CASSNRGMETQYF. In DNA, the CDR3 is TGCGCCAGCAGTAACAGGGGAATGGAGACCCAGTACTTC.